This T cell receptor beta chain appears in the sequencing data of a study of T-cell reconstitution after alpha-beta-depleted transplantation in children (dated by TCRdb to the mid-2010s). About the full investigation: The study quantitatively tracked T-cell immune reconstitution after TCRalphabeta/CD19-depleted allogeneic hematopoietic cell transplantation in children using TCR repertoire profiling. Broader findings and caveats from the paper: Apparently early alphabetaT-cell count recovery about two months after transplant reportedly relied on only several hundred rapidly expanded clones derived from non-depleted graft cells. Hyperexpanded clone frequencies declined over subsequent months; after one year, T-cell counts and TCRbeta diversity were mostly attributed to newly produced T cells. In some patients, high TCRbeta diversity at day 60 was attributed to recipient T cells and intrathymic progenitors that had survived conditioning.

Comment on this clonotype: Its specific antigen is unknown. Nothing much larger sits one base from this clone, and base qualities are not available.

CDR3 length: 15 amino acids, cysteine to phenylalanine. The entry retains the CDR3 DNA only, 45 bases that are in frame from base 1. CDR1 is given as LGHDT and CDR2 as YNNKEL, both from the germline V gene (reference sequence). The V end loses 1 base and the J end loses 2 bases, and a stretch of 9 bases separates them. The treatment or condition label of this sample denotes: allogeneic hematopoietic cell transplantation with graft depleted of TCRalphabeta T cells and CD19 B cells. Transplant recipients were children who received TCRalphabeta/CD19-depleted allogeneic hematopoietic cell grafts. The library was prepared using PCR. The run used an Illumina HiSeq 2500. TCR library preparation used molecular barcoding, with unique molecular identifiers applied to normalize quantification of the TCRbeta repertoire. The raw public data were reprocessed by TCRdb itself: fastp quality trimming at Q25, MiXCR clonotype calling, in-frame beta chains only. All rows with the same CDR3 protein become a single entry with the most common DNA and genes. The sample data list tens of thousands of distinct CDR3 sequences, and 15% to 20% of these were observed just once. About 54% of the sample belongs to the ten largest clones.

The sequenced sample was PBMCs, mostly from graft donor cells, obtained 360 days after TCRalphabeta/CD19-depleted stem cell transplant. This TCR came from a male patient between 2 and 10 years old who had a stem cell transplant for acute lymphoblastic leukemia, so the T cells may come from the graft donor. This receptor chain uses TRBV3-1 and TRBJ2-4; the D gene is perhaps TRBD2, from 5 matching bases. The CDR3 amino acid sequence is: CASSQGGQPKNIQYF. The DNA sequence is given as TGTGCCAGCAGCCAAGGCGGGCAGCCCAAAAACATTCAGTACTTC.